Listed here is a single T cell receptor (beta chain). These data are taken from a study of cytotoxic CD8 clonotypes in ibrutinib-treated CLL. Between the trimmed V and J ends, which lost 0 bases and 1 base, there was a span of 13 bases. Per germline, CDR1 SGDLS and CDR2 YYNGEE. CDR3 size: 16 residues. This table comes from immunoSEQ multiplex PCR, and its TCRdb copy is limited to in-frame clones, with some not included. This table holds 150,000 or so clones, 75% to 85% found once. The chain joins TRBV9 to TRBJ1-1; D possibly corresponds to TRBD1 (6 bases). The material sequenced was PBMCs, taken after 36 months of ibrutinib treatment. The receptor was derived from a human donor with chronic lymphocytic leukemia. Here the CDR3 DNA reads TGTGCCAGCAGCGTAGGGGAGGGGGGTTGGAACACTGAAGCTTTCTTT. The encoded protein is CASSVGEGGWNTEAFF.